This T cell receptor (beta chain) was observed in a study of chemoradiotherapy in HPV16-positive cancers. Sequenced by immunoSEQ multiplex PCR; TCRdb stores in-frame clones only, minus some. The top ten hold approximately 5.8% of the sample, which has about 23,000 clones, around nine tenths seen once. This clone was observed once. CDR3 length: 18 residues. V lost 0 bases and J 5 bases, leaving 23 bases between the germline ends. The germline CDR1 and CDR2 sequences are SGHKS and YYEKEE (reference sequence). The sequencing here drew on blood, taken from a patient who underwent chemoradiotherapy. The chain carries TRBV5-5 and TRBJ1-2; perhaps TRBD1 as D (6 bases). The receptor was derived from a human donor with HPV-associated anogenital cancer. The CDR3 spells CASSLGEDGLGAEYGYTF. As DNA, the CDR3 is TGTGCCAGCAGCTTGGGCGAAGATGGGCTGGGGGCAGAGTATGGCTACACCTTC.